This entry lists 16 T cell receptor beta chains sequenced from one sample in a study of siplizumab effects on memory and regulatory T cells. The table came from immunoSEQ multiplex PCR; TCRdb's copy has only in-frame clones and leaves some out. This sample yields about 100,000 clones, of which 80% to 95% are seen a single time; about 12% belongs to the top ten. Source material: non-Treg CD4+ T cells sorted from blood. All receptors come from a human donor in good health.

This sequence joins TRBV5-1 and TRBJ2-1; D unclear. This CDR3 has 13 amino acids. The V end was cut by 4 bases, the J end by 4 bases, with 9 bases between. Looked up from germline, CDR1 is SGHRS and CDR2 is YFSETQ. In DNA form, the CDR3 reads TGCGCCAGCAGCGCACGCGGTTACAATGAGCAGTTCTTC. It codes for CASSARGYNEQFF. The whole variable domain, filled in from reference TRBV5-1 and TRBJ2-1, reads KAGVTQTPRYLIKTRGQQVTLSCSPISGHRSVSWYQQTPGQGLQFLFEYFSETQRNKGNFPGRFSGRQFSNSRSEMNVSTLELGDSALYLCASSARGYNEQFFGPGTRLTVL.

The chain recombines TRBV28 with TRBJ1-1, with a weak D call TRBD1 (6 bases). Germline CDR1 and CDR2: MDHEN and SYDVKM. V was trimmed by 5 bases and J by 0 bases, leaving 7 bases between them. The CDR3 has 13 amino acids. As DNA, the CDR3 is TGTGCCAGCAGTGGGGGCATGAACACTGAAGCTTTCTTT. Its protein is CASSGGMNTEAFF.

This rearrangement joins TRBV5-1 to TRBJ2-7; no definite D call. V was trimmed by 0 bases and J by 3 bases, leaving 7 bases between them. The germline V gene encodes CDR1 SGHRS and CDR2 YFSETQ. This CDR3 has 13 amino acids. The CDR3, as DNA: TGCGCCAGCAGCTTGGGGCCCGGCTACGAGCAGTACTTC. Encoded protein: CASSLGPGYEQYF.

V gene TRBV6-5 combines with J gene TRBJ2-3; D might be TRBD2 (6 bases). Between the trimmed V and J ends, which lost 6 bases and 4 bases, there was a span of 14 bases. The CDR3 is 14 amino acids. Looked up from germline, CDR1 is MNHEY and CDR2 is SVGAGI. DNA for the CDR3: TGTGCCAGCAGCCCGCGCGGGGAAGCAGATACGCAGTATTTT. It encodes CASSPRGEADTQYF.

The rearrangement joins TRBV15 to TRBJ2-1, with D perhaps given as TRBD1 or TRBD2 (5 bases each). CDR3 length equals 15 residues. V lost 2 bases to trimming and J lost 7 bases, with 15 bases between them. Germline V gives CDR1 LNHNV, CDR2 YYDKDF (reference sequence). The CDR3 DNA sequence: TGTGCCACCAGCAGACCCGGGACCCCTTGGAATGAGCAGTTCTTC. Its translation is CATSRPGTPWNEQFF.

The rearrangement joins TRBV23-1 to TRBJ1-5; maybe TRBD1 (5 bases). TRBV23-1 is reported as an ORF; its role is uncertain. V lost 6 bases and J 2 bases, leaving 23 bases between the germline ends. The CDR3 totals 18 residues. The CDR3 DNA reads TGCGCCAGCAGACGCAGGGTGTTTAGACCCTGGGGCAATCAGCCCCAGCATTTT. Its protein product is CASRRRVFRPWGNQPQHF.

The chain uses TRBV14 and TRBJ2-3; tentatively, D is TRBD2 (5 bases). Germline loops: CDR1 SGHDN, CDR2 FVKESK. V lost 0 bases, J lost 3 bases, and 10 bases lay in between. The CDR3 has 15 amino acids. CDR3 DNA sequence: TGTGCCAGCAGCCAAGATAGGTGGGAGACAGATACGCAGTATTTT. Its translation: CASSQDRWETDTQYF.

CDR3 amino acids: CASSPSIATHEQYF. CDR3 in DNA: TGTGCCAGCAGCCCCTCAATCGCCACCCACGAGCAGTACTTC. The genes are TRBV7-9 and TRBJ2-7; D uncertain. CDR3 size: 14 residues. V shed 5 bases and J shed 5 bases, with 16 bases lying between them. Germline CDR1 and CDR2: SEHNR and FQNEAQ (reference sequence). Using reference TRBV7-9 and TRBJ2-7 for the parts outside the CDR3, the full variable domain is DTGVSQNPRHKITKRGQNVTFRCDPISEHNRLYWYRQTLGQGPEFLTYFQNEAQLEKSRLLSDRFSAERPKGSFSTLEIQRTEQGDSAMYLCASSPSIATHEQYFGPGTRLTVT.

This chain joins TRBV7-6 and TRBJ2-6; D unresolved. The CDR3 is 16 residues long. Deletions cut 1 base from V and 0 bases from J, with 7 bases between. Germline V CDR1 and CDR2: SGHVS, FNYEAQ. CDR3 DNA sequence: TGTGCCAGCAGCTTAGTTCTGGGCTCTGGGGCCAACGTCCTGACTTTC. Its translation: CASSLVLGSGANVLTF. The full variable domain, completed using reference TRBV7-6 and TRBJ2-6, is GAGVSQSPRYKVTKRGQDVALRCDPISGHVSLYWYRQALGQGPEFLTYFNYEAQQDKSGLPNDRFSAERPEGSISTLTIQRTEQRDSAMYRCASSLVLGSGANVLTFGAGSRLTVL.

DNA for the CDR3: TGTGCCTGGGCGAGCGGGAGAGTATCCTACGAGCAGTACTTC. The encoded protein is CAWASGRVSYEQYF. The chain joins TRBV30 to TRBJ2-7; 8 bases fit TRBD2. Germline assignment: CDR1 GTSNPN and CDR2 SVGIG (reference sequence). The CDR3 runs 14 residues. V was clipped by 5 bases and J by 1 base; unmatched bases: 7.

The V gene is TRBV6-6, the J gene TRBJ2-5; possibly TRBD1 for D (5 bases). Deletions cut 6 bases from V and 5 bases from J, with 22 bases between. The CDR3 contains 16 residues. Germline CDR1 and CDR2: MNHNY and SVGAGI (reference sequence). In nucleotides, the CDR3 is TGTGCCAGCAGACCCACCACAGGAAGGTCTGGCGAGACCCAGTACTTC. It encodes CASRPTTGRSGETQYF.

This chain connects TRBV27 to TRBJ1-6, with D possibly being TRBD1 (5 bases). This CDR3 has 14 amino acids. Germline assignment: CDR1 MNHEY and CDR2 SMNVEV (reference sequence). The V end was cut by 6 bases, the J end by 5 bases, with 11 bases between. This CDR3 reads CASRPDSNNSPLHF. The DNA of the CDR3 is TGTGCCAGCAGACCAGACAGTAATAATTCACCCCTCCACTTT.

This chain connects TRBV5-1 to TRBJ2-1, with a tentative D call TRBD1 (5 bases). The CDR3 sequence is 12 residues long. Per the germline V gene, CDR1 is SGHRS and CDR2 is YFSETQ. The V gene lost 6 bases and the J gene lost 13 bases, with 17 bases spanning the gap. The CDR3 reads CASNLDRVEQFF. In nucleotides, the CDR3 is TGCGCCAGCAACCTCGACAGAGTTGAACAGTTCTTC.

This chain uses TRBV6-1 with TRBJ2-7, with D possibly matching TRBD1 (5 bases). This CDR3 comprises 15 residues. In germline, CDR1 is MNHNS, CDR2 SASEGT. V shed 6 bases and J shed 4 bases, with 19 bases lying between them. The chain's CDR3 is CASRISWAGQYEQYF. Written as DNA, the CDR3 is TGTGCCAGCAGGATCTCATGGGCAGGGCAATACGAGCAGTACTTC.

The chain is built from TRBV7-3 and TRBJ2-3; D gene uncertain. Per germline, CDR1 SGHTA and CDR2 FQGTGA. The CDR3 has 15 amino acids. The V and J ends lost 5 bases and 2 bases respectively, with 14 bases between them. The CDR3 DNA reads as TGTGCCAGCAGCGTTTCAGGTGACCCCACAGATACGCAGTATTTT. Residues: CASSVSGDPTDTQYF. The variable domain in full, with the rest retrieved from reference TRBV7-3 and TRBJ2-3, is GAGVSQTPSNKVTEKGKYVELRCDPISGHTALYWYRQSLGQGPEFLIYFQGTGAADDSGLPNDRFFAVRPEGSVSTLKIQRTERGDSAVYLCASSVSGDPTDTQYFGPGTRLTVL.

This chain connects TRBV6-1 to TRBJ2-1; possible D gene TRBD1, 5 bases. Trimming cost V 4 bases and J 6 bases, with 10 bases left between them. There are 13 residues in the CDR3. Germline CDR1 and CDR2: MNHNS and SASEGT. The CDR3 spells CASSGGWSNEQFF. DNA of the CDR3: TGTGCCAGCAGTGGGGGCTGGAGCAATGAGCAGTTCTTC.